This TCR beta chain was found in a study of shared clonotypes between healthy human individuals (TCRdb year 2020). For the wider study: A few men and two women, aged 18 to 49 years, made up the cohort. Different laboratories and diverse techniques were used to prepare libraries and sequence TCR repertoires, to increase sequencing depth and limit assay-specific biases. For each donor, three plates each were used for CD4 naive and CD4 memory, two plates were used for CD8 naive, and one plate was used for CD8 memory. To estimate repertoire size and how much clonotypes are shared between individuals, the study performed deep sequencing of blood TCR repertoires from a few healthy adults. Between about 0.94 and 8.9 billion PBMCs per donor were obtained by leukapheresis.

Its CDR3 holds 15 amino acids, cysteine through phenylalanine. Only the CDR3 DNA is retained, 45 bases long and in frame from the first base. V loses 5 bases of germline sequence and J loses 0 bases, and the interval between the two ends is 13 bases. CDR1 SGHAT and CDR2 FQNNGV were looked up in the germline V gene. CD8 naive samples consisted of CD45RO-negative cells that were positively selected for CCR7, yielding a CD45RA+CCR7+ population without TemRA cells. The donors were healthy, HIV-negative adults who had no recently reported acute infections or vaccinations. Every donor was a Caucasian adult residing in Nashville, Tennessee, USA. After blood collection by leukapheresis, PBMCs were isolated using Ficoll-Histopaque density gradient centrifugation and then cryopreserved in the vapor phase of liquid nitrogen. Analytical flow cytometry was used to check the purity and quantity of each magnetically sorted T cell population. Genomic DNA was isolated from each sorted fraction and quantified by UV absorbance on a Nanodrop 2000c.

Results and caveats for the whole study, not just this receptor: Naive subsets generally had larger estimated clonotype richness than memory subsets. Pairwise subsampling indicated that sequencing depth was expected to affect the degree of clonotype sharing among donors. Sharing across a handful of donors was observed for about 4.8% of naive CD4, under 4% of naive CD8, around 2.5% of memory CD4, and approximately 0.41% of memory CD8 clonotypes. Even with the large sequencing depth, rarefaction of the sorted-subset datasets indicated that sequencing was incomplete. Because the study included a small number of donors, the genetic and exposure-history diversity represented was limited. Only blood was sampled, and tissue TCR repertoires likely differ from those in blood. Clonotypes shared by all four sorted-subset donors showed higher generation probabilities than non-shared clonotypes.

TCR CDR3 regions were amplified from genomic DNA by multiplex PCR using the deep immunoSEQ assay. Extracted genomic DNA from each cell subset was distributed evenly across all wells of several immunoSEQ 96-well plates, and each plate was treated as a replicate. Each replicate PCR for sorted subsets received 200 ng genomic DNA, equal to roughly 33,000 T cell genomes. The purified libraries were quantified using a Qubit 3.0 fluorometer, sized with a Bioanalyzer 2100, and then quantified again using the KAPA Library Quantification kit. A separate single-read 150-cycle Illumina NextSeq 550 flow cell was used to sequence each immunoSEQ 96-well plate. The original pipeline was this. Because the immunoSEQ output included only junctional sequences and no quality scores, the filtering could not be the same as the filtering used for full-length reads. Sequences were annotated with PyIR, a Python wrapper for IgBLAST v1.9, and V/J genes and CDR3 were assigned using IMGT germline references. Reads with weak V/J assignments (E-value above 1e-6), missing CDR3, stop codons, out-of-frame junctions, or ambiguous translated residues were removed. V3J clonotypes were defined as sequences sharing the same inferred V gene, J gene, and CDR3 amino acid sequence. Percentage overlap between repertoires was computed as shared unique clonotypes divided by the size of the smaller repertoire. Repertoire richness was assessed with RTK rarefaction, the Chao1 estimator, and Recon v2.1 estimates of unobserved clonotypes. For all TCRbeta clonotypes obtained by the gDNA method from a few donors, generation probabilities were computed with OLGA. The immuneACCESS repertoire file appears here via TCRdb, limited to in-frame rearrangements. These files lack a portion of the clones; in checked studies, under half of the deficit traces to unresolved V genes, and the cause of the others is not known. That table furnishes V, J and clone size, whereas the DNA furnished D and trimming. Within this sample are approximately 720,000 clones, with roughly 94% of them counted one time only. The ten largest make up approximately 22% of the sample.

This clone was observed a handful of times. Its antigen remains undetermined. No base qualities exist here, and no much larger clone lies one base off it. Rearrangement joined TRBV11-2 to TRBJ2-5; a confident D gene designation cannot be given. Sequences were obtained from naive CD8+ T cells sorted from blood. The cell subset or site label, read with the paper, signifies: CD45RA+CCR7+. The sequence was collected from a man aged 25-45 years in good health. The CDR3 amino acid sequence is: CASSRYFGYQETQYF. The nucleotides read TGTGCCAGCAGCCGTTATTTTGGTTACCAAGAGACCCAGTACTTC.